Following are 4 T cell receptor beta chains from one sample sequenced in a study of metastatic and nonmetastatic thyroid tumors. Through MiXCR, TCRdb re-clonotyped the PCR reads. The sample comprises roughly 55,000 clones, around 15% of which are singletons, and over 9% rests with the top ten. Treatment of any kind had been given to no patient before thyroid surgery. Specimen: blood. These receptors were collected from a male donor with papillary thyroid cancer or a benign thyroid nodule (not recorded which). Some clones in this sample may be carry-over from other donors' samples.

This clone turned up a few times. CDR3 sequence reads: CASRGRLVADTQYF. Here the CDR3 DNA reads TGTGCCAGTAGGGGTAGACTAGTGGCAGATACGCAGTATTTT. The genes are TRBV19 and TRBJ2-3, with a possible D match to TRBD2 (6 bases). CDR3 size: 14 residues. Germline assignment: CDR1 LNHDA and CDR2 SQIVND (reference sequence). Between the trimmed V and J ends, which lost 6 bases and 4 bases, there was a span of 14 bases.

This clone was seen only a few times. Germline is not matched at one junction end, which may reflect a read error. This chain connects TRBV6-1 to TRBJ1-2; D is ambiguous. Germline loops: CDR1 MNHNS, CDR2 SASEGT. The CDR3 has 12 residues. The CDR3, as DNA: TGTGCCAGCAGTGAGGGAGCAGACGGCTACAGCTTC. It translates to CASSEGADGYSF.

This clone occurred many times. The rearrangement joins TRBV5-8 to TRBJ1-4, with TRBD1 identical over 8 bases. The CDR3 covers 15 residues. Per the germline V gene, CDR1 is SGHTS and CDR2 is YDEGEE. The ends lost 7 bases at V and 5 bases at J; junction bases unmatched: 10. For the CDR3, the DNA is TGTGCCAGCCCAGGGGGCGACGGTCAGAATGAAAAACTGTTTTTT. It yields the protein CASPGGDGQNEKLFF. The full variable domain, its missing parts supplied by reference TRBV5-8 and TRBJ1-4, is EAGVTQSPTHLIKTRGQQATLRCSPISGHTSVYWYQQALGLGLQFLLWYDEGEERNRGNFPPRFSGRQFPNYSSELNVNALELEDSALYLCASPGGDGQNEKLFFGSGTQLSVL.

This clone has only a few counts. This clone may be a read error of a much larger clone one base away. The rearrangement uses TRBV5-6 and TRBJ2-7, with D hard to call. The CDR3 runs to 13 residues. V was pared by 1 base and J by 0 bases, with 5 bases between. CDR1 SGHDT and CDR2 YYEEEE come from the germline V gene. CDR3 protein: CASSLWPSYEQYF. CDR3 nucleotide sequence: TGTGCCAGCAGCTTGTGGCCCTCCTACGAGCAGTACTTC.